The 19 T cell receptor beta chains presented below share a single source sample, sequenced in a study of early T cells in non-severe SARS-CoV-2 infection. MiXCR, applied by TCRdb to the 5' RACE reads, yields one record per CDR3 protein. The repertoire consists of roughly 90,000 distinct CDR3 sequences, with more than 12% occurring once and the leading ten covering under 4%. The specimen sequenced was whole blood. The receptors here all came from an adult who was a healthcare worker with PCR-confirmed SARS-CoV-2 infection or an uninfected control (not recorded which).

This clonotype showed up just a few times. The J gene is TRBJ2-1, the V gene TRBV29-1, with D perhaps TRBD2 (5 bases). This CDR3 has 12 amino acids. Between the trimmed V and J ends, which lost 2 bases and 7 bases, there was a span of 9 bases. Germline loops: CDR1 SQVTM, CDR2 ANQGSEA. The CDR3 region is CSVETGLNEQFF. Here the CDR3 DNA reads TGCAGCGTTGAAACTGGACTGAATGAGCAGTTCTTC.

The V gene is TRBV10-2, the J gene TRBJ1-5; a weak D match, TRBD1 (6 bases). V was trimmed by 2 bases and J by 5 bases, leaving 16 bases between them. Looked up from germline, CDR1 is WSHSY and CDR2 is SAAADI. This CDR3 has 16 residues. CDR3 nucleotide sequence: TGCGCCAGCAGTGAGACCATACAGGGTTGGTATCAGCCCCAGCATTTT. It encodes CASSETIQGWYQPQHF.

As concerns this clonotype: One end of the junction varies from germline; a read error may be responsible. The V and J genes are TRBV10-3 and TRBJ2-5; D not certain. Germline assignment: CDR1 ENHRY and CDR2 SYGVKD. The length of the CDR3 is 14 residues. For the CDR3, the DNA is TGTGCCATCAGTGAGTCAGGCCGTCAAGGGACCCAGTACTTC. It translates to CAISESGRQGTQYF.

The chain couples TRBV4-1 to TRBJ1-1; 10 positions agree with TRBD1. Germline assignment: CDR1 MGHRA and CDR2 YSYEKL. J was trimmed by 8 bases and V by 6 bases; bases with no gene match: 9. This CDR3 comprises 14 residues. CDR3: CASRLGQGVNEAFF. CDR3 in DNA: TGCGCCAGCAGACTAGGACAGGGGGTAAACGAAGCTTTCTTT.

The CDR3 loop reads CASSPAATGELFF. In DNA, the CDR3 is TGTGCCAGCTCACCAGCCGCAACCGGGGAGCTGTTTTTT. V is TRBV18 and J is TRBJ2-2; no clear D gene. The CDR3 is made up of 13 amino acids. Germline V gene sequence: CDR1 KGHSH, CDR2 LQKENI. V gave up 2 bases and J gave up 5 bases, with 6 bases separating them.

This clonotype has a count of ten or more. CDR3 nucleotide sequence: TGTGCCAGCAGTGACGGCACAGTGAACACTGAAGCTTTCTTT. Its translation is CASSDGTVNTEAFF. The genes are TRBV6-1 and TRBJ1-1; D uncertain. Trimming removed 3 bases from V and 0 bases from J, with 8 bases in between. The CDR3 extends over 14 amino acids. Germline loops: CDR1 MNHNS, CDR2 SASEGT.

Note on this clonotype: Sequence at one end of the junction differs from germline and may be a read error. The rearrangement uses TRBV28 and TRBJ2-7; possible D gene TRBD1, 6 bases. This CDR3 is 15 amino acids long. Germline CDR1 reads MDHEN; CDR2 reads SYDVKM. The CDR3: CVSSPGVLYSYEQYF. CDR3 coding DNA: TGTGTCAGCAGTCCAGGGGTCCTCTACTCCTACGAGCAGTACTTC. The full variable domain, in which reference TRBV28 and TRBJ2-7 provide the parts outside the CDR3, is DVKVTQSSRYLVKRTGEKVFLECVQDMDHENMFWYRQDPGLGLRLIYFSYDVKMKEKGDIPEGYSVSREKKERFSLILESASTNQTSMYLCVSSPGVLYSYEQYFGPGTRLTVT.

This clonotype was seen more than once but under ten times. The chain is built from TRBV2 and TRBJ1-6; D unclear. Trimming removed 3 bases from V and 7 bases from J, with 7 bases in between. Germline CDR1 reads SNHLY; CDR2 reads FYNNEI. The CDR3 contains 13 residues. The CDR3 here is CASSDSPNSPLHF. CDR3 nucleotides: TGTGCCAGCAGTGATAGCCCCAATTCACCCCTCCACTTT.

This clonotype was counted between two and nine times. The rearrangement links TRBV29-1 to TRBJ1-1; D uncertain. Germline loops: CDR1 SQVTM, CDR2 ANQGSEA. V gave up 5 bases and J gave up 0 bases, with 13 bases separating them. The CDR3 loop spans 14 amino acids. The CDR3 sequence is CSVLRQYMNTEAFF. The CDR3 nucleotides are TGCAGCGTTCTCAGGCAATACATGAACACTGAAGCTTTCTTT. The variable domain in full, with the rest retrieved from reference TRBV29-1 and TRBJ1-1, is SAVISQKPSRDICQRGTSLTIQCQVDSQVTMMFWYRQQPGQSLTLIATANQGSEATYESGFVIDKFPISRPNLTFSTLTVSNMSPEDSSIYLCSVLRQYMNTEAFFGQGTRLTVV.

This clonotype was seen more than once but under ten times. The chain carries TRBV5-1 and TRBJ1-4; D remains unclear. The CDR3 spans 14 residues. V lost 4 bases and J 2 bases, leaving 9 bases between the germline ends. Per the germline V gene, CDR1 is SGHRS and CDR2 is YFSETQ. The chain's CDR3 is CASSGYGTNEKLFF. CDR3 DNA: TGCGCCAGCAGCGGCTACGGGACTAATGAAAAACTGTTTTTT.

This clonotype was seen ten or more times. The chain links TRBV6-1 to TRBJ1-2; D is perhaps TRBD1 (6 bases). Trimming removed 3 bases at V and 5 bases at J, with 13 bases between. Germline V gene lookup returns CDR1 MNHNS and CDR2 SASEGT. The CDR3 has 14 amino acids. Written as DNA, the CDR3 is TGTGCCAGCAGTGAGGGGGCGCTTGGGTATGGCTACACCTTC. Translating it yields CASSEGALGYGYTF.

The table lists this clonotype with many counts. This chain joins TRBV2 and TRBJ2-1, with no clear D. V shed 2 bases and J shed 4 bases, with 6 bases lying between them. The length of the CDR3 is 13 residues. Germline V lookup: CDR1 SNHLY, CDR2 FYNNEI. The CDR3 is CASSEREYNEQFF. CDR3 bases: TGTGCCAGCAGTGAAAGGGAATACAATGAGCAGTTCTTC.

In this sample, this clonotype turned up many times. The chain links TRBV7-9 to TRBJ1-2, with a weak D call TRBD1 (5 bases). Germline V gene lookup returns CDR1 SEHNR and CDR2 FQNEAQ (reference sequence). Trimming took off 3 bases at V and 6 bases at J, with 11 bases between the two ends. The CDR3 extends over 13 amino acids. The CDR3 reads CASSLGTDHGYTF. CDR3 DNA: TGTGCCAGCAGCTTGGGGACCGACCATGGCTACACCTTC. The variable domain in full, completed from reference TRBV7-9 and TRBJ1-2, reads DTGVSQNPRHKITKRGQNVTFRCDPISEHNRLYWYRQTLGQGPEFLTYFQNEAQLEKSRLLSDRFSAERPKGSFSTLEIQRTEQGDSAMYLCASSLGTDHGYTFGSGTRLTVV.

The chain joins TRBV7-9 to TRBJ2-1, with unresolved D. V was trimmed by 1 base and J by 5 bases, leaving 15 bases between them. Germline V gene lookup returns CDR1 SEHNR and CDR2 FQNEAQ (reference sequence). The CDR3 length is 16 residues. The CDR3 region is CASSLDVGRTHNEQFF. CDR3 bases: TGTGCCAGCAGCTTAGATGTGGGCAGGACGCACAATGAGCAGTTCTTC.

This clonotype has ten or more counts. The V and J genes are TRBV7-2 and TRBJ2-1; 7 bases align to TRBD1. CDR3 length: 15 amino acids. Germline loops: CDR1 SGHTA, CDR2 FQGNSA. V was pared by 5 bases and J by 4 bases, with 8 bases of the junction left unmatched. The CDR3 DNA reads as TGTGCCAGCAGCCCCCGACAGGGATTATACAATGAGCAGTTCTTC. Residues: CASSPRQGLYNEQFF.

The chain joins TRBV5-6 to TRBJ1-5; D unclear. This CDR3 is 16 amino acids long. V was shortened by 0 bases and J by 3 bases, with 13 bases between the two germline ends. Germline V gene data show CDR1 as SGHDT and CDR2 as YYEEEE. As DNA, the CDR3 is TGTGCCAGCAGCTTGGCGTCAGGTAGAACCAATCAGCCCCAGCATTTT. Its protein is CASSLASGRTNQPQHF.

This clonotype was observed many times. The V gene is TRBV6-5, the J gene TRBJ2-2; no reliable D call. Germline-derived CDR1 and CDR2 are MNHEY and SVGAGI. Deletions cut 4 bases from V and 5 bases from J, with 5 bases between. The CDR3 runs 12 residues. CDR3 residues: CASSLMTGELFF. CDR3 DNA: TGTGCCAGCAGTTTAATGACCGGGGAGCTGTTTTTT.

About this clonotype itself: A much larger clone lies one base from this, so it may be a read error. The chain links TRBV20-1 to TRBJ2-1; 10 bases are a match to TRBD1. The V and J ends lost 3 bases and 5 bases, in that order; junction bases with no gene match: 7. This CDR3 spans 15 amino acids. CDR1 is DFQATT, CDR2 SNEGSKA, per germline (reference sequence). This CDR3 reads CSASSGTGANNEQFF. In DNA form, the CDR3 reads TGCAGTGCTAGCAGCGGGACAGGGGCAAACAATGAGCAGTTCTTC.

This clonotype was recorded at least ten times. The V and J genes are TRBV7-2 and TRBJ2-5, with TRBD1 identical over 10 bases. There are 15 residues in the CDR3. CDR1 and CDR2 (germline): SGHTA, FQGNSA. V trimming: 1 base; J trimming: 6 bases; junction bases outside the gene matches: 5. The CDR3 DNA sequence: TGTGCCAGCAGCTTAGAGGGACAGGGGCTGAAGACCCAGTACTTC. Protein sequence: CASSLEGQGLKTQYF.